This TCR beta chain was captured by sequencing in a study of blood T cells in healthy people across ages. General observations from the study: A roughly linear fall in TCR beta diversity per million T cells was seen with increasing age.

The CDR3 is 14 amino acids. V gave up 5 bases and J gave up 5 bases, with 15 bases separating them. Germline assignment: CDR1 SGHTA and CDR2 FQGNSA. Peripheral blood samples of 9 to 10 milliliters were drawn from each donor. Note on this clonotype: Its target is unknown.

A second roughly 6 to 11 cycle PCR used barcoded and J-beta primers. TCRdb recomputed calls from the 5' RACE reads with MiXCR, one row per CDR3 protein. The sample lists roughly 500,000 distinct CDR3 sequences; 27% were seen once. The gene calls are TRBV7-2 and TRBJ1-2, with D maybe TRBD1 (5 bases). The sequence came from a woman in her 70s in good health. Sequences were obtained from blood. CDR3 protein: CASSRDGFGYGYTF. CDR3 bases: TGTGCCAGCAGCCGGGACGGCTTCGGTTATGGCTACACCTTC.